Each of the 2 T cell receptor beta chains below was sequenced from the same sample in a study of blood T cell repertoires in COVID-19. TCRdb keeps only in-frame clones here, not all; method: immunoSEQ multiplex PCR. The top ten hold around 2.9% of the sample, which has about 270,000 clones, more than 65% seen once. Sequences were obtained from peripheral blood. The receptors shown here come from a woman between 18 and 30 years old with acute or convalescent COVID-19.

CDR3 in amino acids: CASSWYGQGLPSYEQYF. The CDR3 nucleotides read TGTGCCAGCAGTTGGTACGGACAGGGATTACCCTCCTACGAGCAGTACTTC. V is TRBV28 and J is TRBJ2-7, with 8 bases identical to TRBD1. With 4 bases clipped from V and 0 bases from J, the junction kept 11 bases outside the gene matches. CDR3 length: 17 residues. The germline V gene encodes CDR1 MDHEN and CDR2 SYDVKM.

The V call is TRBV28, the J call TRBJ2-7; perhaps TRBD1 as D (7 bases). Germline CDR1 and CDR2: MDHEN and SYDVKM. The CDR3 runs 13 residues. V lost 3 bases to trimming and J lost 5 bases, with 11 bases between them. The CDR3 protein is CASSFGGGHEQYF. In nucleotides, the CDR3 is TGTGCCAGCAGTTTCGGAGGGGGCCACGAGCAGTACTTC.